The 4 T cell receptor beta chains presented below share a single source sample, sequenced in a study of control samples from healthy donors and cancer patients. The repertoire was sequenced with immunoSEQ multiplex PCR; TCRdb's copy has only in-frame clones and lacks some. The table has around 130,000 clones, about 95% seen once; the top ten hold 3.6%. The sequenced sample was blood. These TCRs come from a man under 40 in good health.

The CDR3 sequence is CASSVSGGGYNEQFF. The CDR3 DNA reads as TGTGCCAGTAGTGTAAGCGGGGGGGGCTACAATGAGCAGTTCTTC. The V gene is TRBV19, the J gene TRBJ2-1; 10 bases map to TRBD2. Trimming removed 5 bases from V and 3 bases from J; junction bases left unmatched: 4. This CDR3 spans 15 amino acids. Germline lookup yields CDR1 LNHDA and CDR2 SQIVND (reference sequence).

The chain links TRBV19 to TRBJ2-7; TRBD1 matches at 9 bases. CDR1 is LNHDA, CDR2 SQIVND, per germline (reference sequence). This CDR3 contains 15 residues. Trimming cost V 5 bases and J 3 bases; bases outside gene matches: 8. CDR3 amino acids: CASSPTGTGFYEQYF. CDR3 nucleotides: TGTGCCAGTAGTCCGACCGGGACAGGGTTCTACGAGCAGTACTTC.

The chain recombines TRBV20-1 with TRBJ1-4; D gene uncertain. Trimming left V 7 bases short and J 5 bases short, with 5 bases between. The germline CDR1 and CDR2 sequences are DFQATT and SNEGSKA (reference sequence). The CDR3 has 10 residues. Here the CDR3 reads CSVRNEKLFF. Written as DNA, the CDR3 is TGCAGTGTCAGGAATGAAAAACTGTTTTTT.

V and J are TRBV27 and TRBJ1-2; tentatively, D is TRBD1 (5 bases). CDR1 MNHEY and CDR2 SMNVEV come from the germline V gene (reference sequence). The CDR3 runs to 15 residues. Deletions cut 5 bases from V and 4 bases from J, with 17 bases between. This CDR3 reads CASSRQGPNSYGYTF. CDR3 in DNA: TGTGCCAGCAGTCGTCAGGGCCCCAACTCCTATGGCTACACCTTC.